A single sample is the source of the 22 T cell receptor beta chains below, sequenced in a study of blood T cell repertoires in COVID-19. The table came from immunoSEQ multiplex PCR; TCRdb's copy has only in-frame clones and leaves some out. The table has hundreds of thousands of clones, 80% to 90% seen once; the top ten hold 1% to 1.3%. The specimen sequenced was PBMCs or T cells enriched from blood (not recorded which). The receptor source for this set is a man between 25 and 39 years old who had recovered from COVID-19.

In this sample, this clone turned up a few times. The gene calls are TRBV3-1 (or the pseudogene TRBV3-2) and TRBJ1-2, with D unresolved. Trimming shortened V by 0 bases and J by 8 bases, and 16 bases separated the two germline ends. The germline V gene encodes CDR1 LGHDT and CDR2 YNNKEL (reference sequence). The CDR3 extends over 15 amino acids. CDR3 sequence reads: CASSQDQREGGGYTF. CDR3 coding DNA: TGTGCCAGCAGCCAAGATCAAAGGGAAGGAGGAGGCTACACCTTC.

V is TRBV10-2 and J is TRBJ2-7; possibly TRBD2 for D (5 bases). This CDR3 is built from 15 residues. The germline CDR1 and CDR2 sequences are WSHSY and SAAADI. Trimming removed 2 bases at V and 4 bases at J, with 15 bases between. The CDR3 reads CASSEDVGIVYEQYF. The DNA of the CDR3 is TGCGCCAGCAGTGAGGATGTCGGGATAGTATACGAGCAGTACTTC.

This chain uses TRBV7-2 with TRBJ2-1; 8 nucleotides agree with TRBD2. This CDR3 contains 15 residues. CDR1 is SGHTA, CDR2 FQGNSA, per germline. V trimming: 5 bases; J trimming: 3 bases; junction bases outside the gene matches: 6. This CDR3 is CASSLSGTSYNEQFF. CDR3 coding DNA: TGTGCCAGCAGCCTTAGCGGGACCAGCTACAATGAGCAGTTCTTC.

The chain employs TRBV3-1 (or the pseudogene TRBV3-2) and TRBJ2-1, with a weak D call TRBD2 (5 bases). Germline V gives CDR1 LGHDT, CDR2 YNNKEL (reference sequence). This CDR3 is 14 amino acids long. Trimming removed 3 bases from V and 4 bases from J, with 10 bases in between. The DNA for the CDR3 is TGTGCCAGCAGCCAGAGGGCCAGTTACAATGAGCAGTTCTTC. Translation: CASSQRASYNEQFF.

The chain carries TRBV10-3 and TRBJ1-5; no definite D call. CDR3 size: 12 residues. Deletions cut 2 bases from V and 7 bases from J, with 6 bases between. Germline V lookup: CDR1 ENHRY, CDR2 SYGVKD. The CDR3 DNA sequence: TGTGCCATCAGTGAGGCAGGCCAGCCCCAGCATTTT. Translated, it gives CAISEAGQPQHF.

The rearrangement links TRBV27 to TRBJ1-1, with D unclear. There are 15 residues in the CDR3. V lost 3 bases, J lost 1 base, and 12 bases lay in between. CDR1 and CDR2 from the germline V gene are MNHEY and SMNVEV (reference sequence). The chain's CDR3 is CASSFTPTGNTEAFF. The CDR3 DNA sequence: TGTGCCAGCAGTTTCACCCCCACCGGGAACACTGAAGCTTTCTTT.

The V and J genes are TRBV18 and TRBJ2-6, with D possibly being TRBD2 (7 bases). The V and J ends lost 1 base and 4 bases respectively, with 11 bases between them. The length of the CDR3 is 16 residues. Germline V lookup: CDR1 KGHSH, CDR2 LQKENI. The CDR3 loop is CASSPQGGYGANVLTF. For the CDR3, the DNA is TGTGCCAGCTCACCACAGGGGGGGTACGGGGCCAACGTCCTGACTTTC.

This chain uses TRBV4-1 with TRBJ2-7; the D gene is possibly TRBD2 (6 bases). Germline CDR1 MGHRA, CDR2 YSYEKL. The CDR3 runs to 16 residues. Trimming stripped 1 base from V and 1 base from J, with 14 bases between. This CDR3 is CASSQVLLAYSYEQYF. The CDR3 DNA is TGCGCCAGCAGCCAAGTGTTACTAGCTTATTCCTACGAGCAGTACTTC.

The rearrangement joins TRBV6-5 to TRBJ1-2; 7 positions agree with TRBD1. The V gene end was trimmed by 5 bases and the J gene end by 4 bases; junction bases not matched to a gene: 7. The V gene's germline CDR1 is MNHEY and CDR2 SVGAGI. The CDR3 sequence is 14 residues long. This chain's CDR3 is CASSHDREAYGYTF. The DNA of the CDR3 is TGTGCCAGCAGTCACGACAGGGAAGCCTATGGCTACACCTTC.

The V gene is TRBV10-3, the J gene TRBJ2-5; possibly TRBD2 for D (5 bases). Trimming pared 4 bases from V and 2 bases from J, leaving 11 bases between. Germline-derived CDR1 and CDR2 are ENHRY and SYGVKD. The length of the CDR3 is 14 residues. CDR3: CAISGPSIQETQYF. The CDR3 DNA reads TGTGCCATCAGTGGCCCTAGCATTCAAGAGACCCAGTACTTC.

The gene calls are TRBV18 and TRBJ1-2; 7 bases are a match to TRBD1. V shed 0 bases, J shed 0 bases, and the junction held 7 bases outside the gene matches. Germline CDR1 KGHSH, CDR2 LQKENI. This CDR3 has 17 amino acids. The CDR3 region is CASSPPASGGANYGYTF. The CDR3 DNA is TGTGCCAGCTCACCACCAGCGTCAGGGGGAGCTAACTATGGCTACACCTTC.

The rearrangement uses TRBV7-9 and TRBJ1-2, with D uncertain. CDR1 and CDR2 from the germline V gene are SEHNR and FQNEAQ (reference sequence). Trimming took 5 bases from V and 7 from J, leaving 14 bases between them. CDR3 length: 13 amino acids. DNA of the CDR3: TGTGCCAGCAGCCCGGAGGTGCCTCGTGGCTACACCTTC. It codes for CASSPEVPRGYTF.

With respect to this clone: Other DNA sequences of this sample code for an identical CDR3. The gene calls are TRBV4-1 and TRBJ2-2; TRBD2 is a possible D gene (7 bases). The CDR3 runs to 16 residues. The V and J ends lost 0 bases and 5 bases respectively, with 13 bases between them. Per germline, CDR1 MGHRA and CDR2 YSYEKL. The CDR3 sequence: CASSQDRGGGTGELFF. The DNA of the CDR3 is TGCGCCAGCAGCCAAGATAGGGGAGGGGGGACCGGGGAGCTGTTTTTT.

The chain carries TRBV19 and TRBJ1-5, with 7 positions matching TRBD1. With 1 base clipped from V and 4 bases from J, the junction kept 7 bases outside the gene matches. Germline V gives CDR1 LNHDA, CDR2 SQIVND (reference sequence). This CDR3 is 16 amino acids long. CDR3 in amino acids: CASSIGEGAINQPQHF. CDR3 DNA sequence: TGTGCCAGTAGTATAGGAGAGGGGGCGATTAATCAGCCCCAGCATTTT.

This chain links TRBV28 with TRBJ2-4; perhaps TRBD2 as D (7 bases). Between the trimmed V and J ends, which lost 7 bases and 2 bases, there was a span of 12 bases. This CDR3 contains 14 residues. CDR1 is MDHEN and CDR2 is SYDVKM in the germline V gene. CDR3 protein: CASKGGGTKNIQYF. DNA of the CDR3: TGTGCCAGCAAGGGGGGGGGAACCAAAAACATTCAGTACTTC.

The rearrangement uses TRBV6-5 and TRBJ1-5; D unclear. The germline CDR1 and CDR2 sequences are MNHEY and SVGAGI. Trimming stripped 7 bases from V and 7 bases from J, with 14 bases between. This CDR3 is built from 13 residues. CDR3 nucleotides: TGTGCCAGCAAACCCGAGTCACGCCAGCCCCAGCATTTT. Amino acid sequence: CASKPESRQPQHF.

The J gene is TRBJ2-2, the V gene TRBV12-5; 8 nucleotides agree with TRBD2. With V trimmed by 6 bases and J by 2 bases, 5 bases remained unmatched. The CDR3 is 15 amino acids. Germline lookup yields CDR1 LGHNT and CDR2 FRNRAP. The CDR3 bases are TGTGCTAGTGGCCGGGAGGGCCTCAACACCGGGGAGCTGTTTTTT. It yields the protein CASGREGLNTGELFF.

The chain uses TRBV27 and TRBJ1-2; tentative D call: TRBD1 (5 bases). The CDR3 covers 13 residues. The ends were cut back, 5 bases at V and 0 bases at J, with 7 bases in the middle. The germline gives CDR1 MNHEY, CDR2 SMNVEV (reference sequence). In nucleotides, the CDR3 is TGTGCCAGCAGTCAGACAGCTAACTATGGCTACACCTTC. Translating it yields CASSQTANYGYTF.

The chain recombines TRBV7-9 with TRBJ2-7, with D tentatively TRBD1 (6 bases). CDR1 is SEHNR, CDR2 FQNEAQ, per germline (reference sequence). Trimming removed 1 base at V and 7 bases at J, with 8 bases between. There are 12 residues in the CDR3. This chain's CDR3 is CASSLEGGEQYF. The CDR3 nucleotides read TGTGCCAGCAGCTTAGAAGGGGGAGAGCAGTACTTC.

The CDR3 spells CASSVQGGGNEKLFF. The CDR3 DNA sequence: TGTGCCAGCAGCGTACAGGGAGGCGGTAATGAAAAACTGTTTTTT. J is TRBJ1-4 and V is TRBV9, with TRBD1 as a possible D gene (5 bases). The CDR3 runs to 15 residues. V was cut by 1 base and J by 4 bases, with 11 bases left in between. CDR1 SGDLS and CDR2 YYNGEE come from the germline V gene.

This chain links TRBV28 with TRBJ1-1, with D perhaps TRBD1 (5 bases). CDR3 length: 15 amino acids. Germline CDR1 is MDHEN and CDR2 is SYDVKM. V dropped 6 bases and J dropped 0 bases, with 14 bases sitting between them. The CDR3 DNA reads as TGTGCCAGCAGCTTCCCAGACAGCTTGAACACTGAAGCTTTCTTT. Protein product: CASSFPDSLNTEAFF.

With regard to this clone: This sample also contains other DNA sequences that code for the same CDR3. The chain is built from TRBV28 and TRBJ1-2; D gene unclear. The CDR3 covers 12 residues. Germline V gene lookup returns CDR1 MDHEN and CDR2 SYDVKM. V was clipped by 6 bases and J by 4 bases, with 9 bases between them. Here the CDR3 DNA reads TGTGCCAGCAGGAGCGGTGGCTATGGCTACACCTTC. Translation: CASRSGGYGYTF.